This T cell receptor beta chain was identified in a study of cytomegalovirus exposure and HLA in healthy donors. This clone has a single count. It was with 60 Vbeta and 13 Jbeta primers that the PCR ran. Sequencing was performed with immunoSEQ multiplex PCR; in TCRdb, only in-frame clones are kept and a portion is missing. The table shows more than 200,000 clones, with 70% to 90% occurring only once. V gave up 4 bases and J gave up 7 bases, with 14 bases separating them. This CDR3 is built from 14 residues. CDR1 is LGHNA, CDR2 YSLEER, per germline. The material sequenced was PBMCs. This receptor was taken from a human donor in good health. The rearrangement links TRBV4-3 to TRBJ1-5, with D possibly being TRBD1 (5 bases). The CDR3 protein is CASSPSGGGQPQHF. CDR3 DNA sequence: TGCGCCAGCAGCCCAAGCGGGGGAGGGCAGCCCCAGCATTTT.